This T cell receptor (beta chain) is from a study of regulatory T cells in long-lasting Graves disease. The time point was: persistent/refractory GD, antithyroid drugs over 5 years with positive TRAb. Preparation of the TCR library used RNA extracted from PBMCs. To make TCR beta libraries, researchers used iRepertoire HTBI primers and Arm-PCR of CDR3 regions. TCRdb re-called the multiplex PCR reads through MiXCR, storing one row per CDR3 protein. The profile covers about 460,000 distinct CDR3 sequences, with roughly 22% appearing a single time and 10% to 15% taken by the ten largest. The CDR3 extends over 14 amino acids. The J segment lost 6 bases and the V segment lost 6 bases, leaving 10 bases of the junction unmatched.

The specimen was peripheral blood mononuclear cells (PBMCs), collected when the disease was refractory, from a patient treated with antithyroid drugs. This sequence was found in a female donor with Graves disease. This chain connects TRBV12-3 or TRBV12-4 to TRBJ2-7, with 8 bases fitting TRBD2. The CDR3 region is CASSRPGGAGEQYF. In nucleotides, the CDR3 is TGTGCCAGCAGCCGACCCGGGGGGGCGGGCGAGCAGTACTTC.